In its sample, the clone carrying this TCR beta chain was seen a few times. Antigen specificity is unknown. TCRdb analysed the reads with MiXCR anew, one entry per CDR3 protein. The sample includes approximately 140,000 distinct CDR3 sequences, roughly 8.2% of them seen just once. The sample is drawn from a study of T cell repertoires in cytomegalovirus infection. Study summary: Indicated by public TCR beta signatures were CMV infection and matching HLA type. Study-level points and caveats: What dominated the ex vivo response were HLA-C-restricted CMV-specific TCR beta clonotypes. Identification of carriers of CMV plus the relevant HLA was achieved through cumulative public TCR beta family frequency.

V lost 3 bases, J lost 8 bases, and 9 bases stayed unmatched. Germline loops: CDR1 DFQATT, CDR2 SNEGSKA (reference sequence). This CDR3 contains 13 residues. Sample: PBMCs. The rearrangement links TRBV20-1 to TRBJ1-2; 7 bases are shared with TRBD1. The clonotype was recovered from a human donor in good health (CMV status not recorded). Some clones in this sample may be carry-over from other donors' samples. The CDR3 coding sequence is TGCAGTGCTAGCCTAACAGGGGACGGGGGCTACACCTTC. This gives the protein CSASLTGDGGYTF.